What follows are 22 T cell receptor beta chains derived from one specimen sequenced in a study of cytomegalovirus exposure and HLA in healthy donors. PCR employed 60 Vbeta and 13 Jbeta primers. Measured with immunoSEQ multiplex PCR; TCRdb has only the in-frame clones, and not every one. This table has approximately 130,000 clones, about four fifths appearing once. Sequences were obtained from PBMCs. The receptors were sampled from a male donor in good health and CMV-seronegative.

This chain joins TRBV7-2 and TRBJ2-3; 14 positions match TRBD2. The CDR3 spans 18 residues. The junction had 8 bases not matched to a gene; V was cut back by 2 bases and J by 4 bases. Germline lookup yields CDR1 SGHTA and CDR2 FQGNSA. The CDR3 is CASSLRLAGGRAADTQYF. CDR3 nucleotides: TGTGCCAGCAGCTTAAGACTAGCGGGGGGGCGGGCGGCAGATACGCAGTATTTT.

This clone was counted only a few times. The chain combines TRBV6-1 with TRBJ1-6; 7 positions agree with TRBD1. CDR3 length: 15 residues. V dropped 4 bases and J dropped 7; count of bases not matched to a gene: 7. Germline V CDR1 and CDR2: MNHNS, SASEGT. CDR3 protein: CASSVLLTGNSPLHF. CDR3 in DNA: TGTGCCAGCAGTGTCCTCTTGACAGGGAATTCACCCCTCCACTTT.

This chain links TRBV19 with TRBJ2-7, with 10 bases that match TRBD2. This CDR3 comprises 15 residues. In germline, CDR1 is LNHDA, CDR2 SQIVND (reference sequence). V lost 6 bases, J lost 3 bases, and 8 bases stayed unmatched. CDR3 coding DNA: TGTGCCAGTAGGGGACAAGGGACTAGCGACTACGAGCAGTACTTC. The encoded protein is CASRGQGTSDYEQYF.

The V gene is TRBV7-6, the J gene TRBJ1-1, with D perhaps TRBD1 (6 bases). Trimming pared 4 bases from V and 5 bases from J, leaving 17 bases between. Germline V CDR1 and CDR2: SGHVS, FNYEAQ. This CDR3 region has 15 residues. In nucleotides, the CDR3 is TGTGCCAGCAGCTCTACAGGGTCCCAAGGAACTGAAGCTTTCTTT. This codes for CASSSTGSQGTEAFF.

This sequence joins TRBV4-1 and TRBJ1-3, with D unclear. The V and J ends lost 2 bases and 7 bases respectively, with 15 bases between them. Germline assignment: CDR1 MGHRA and CDR2 YSYEKL. CDR3 length: 15 amino acids. CDR3 DNA: TGCGCCAGCAGCCAAAGCGGCAGAACACGGAACACCATATATTTT. The encoded protein is CASSQSGRTRNTIYF.

V gene TRBV7-9 combines with J gene TRBJ1-4; D is perhaps TRBD1 (6 bases). Per the germline V gene, CDR1 is SEHNR and CDR2 is FQNEAQ (reference sequence). V was clipped by 5 bases and J by 8 bases, with 15 bases between them. This CDR3 comprises 14 residues. CDR3 sequence reads: CASSTGIEAEKLFF. The CDR3 coding sequence is TGTGCCAGCAGCACAGGGATAGAAGCAGAAAAACTGTTTTTT.

This CDR3 is CASSQDWRDRAYNEQFF. The CDR3, as DNA: TGCGCCAGCAGCCAAGATTGGCGTGACAGGGCTTACAATGAGCAGTTCTTC. This sequence joins TRBV4-3 and TRBJ2-1, with 7 positions matching TRBD1. The CDR3 covers 17 residues. V lost 0 bases, J lost 4 bases, and 9 bases stayed unmatched. CDR1 and CDR2 from the germline V gene are LGHNA and YSLEER.

The sample holds a few counts of this clone. J is TRBJ1-1 and V is TRBV7-9; no clear D gene. V was pared by 0 bases and J by 8 bases, with 10 bases between. Germline CDR1 is SEHNR and CDR2 is FQNEAQ (reference sequence). The CDR3 contains 13 residues. In nucleotides, the CDR3 is TGTGCCAGCAGCTTAGCGCCATCAGAAGAAGCTTTCTTT. It is translated as CASSLAPSEEAFF. Together with reference TRBV7-9 and TRBJ1-1, the CDR3 gives the full variable domain: DTGVSQNPRHKITKRGQNVTFRCDPISEHNRLYWYRQTLGQGPEFLTYFQNEAQLEKSRLLSDRFSAERPKGSFSTLEIQRTEQGDSAMYLCASSLAPSEEAFFGQGTRLTVV.

The rearrangement uses TRBV29-1 and TRBJ2-3, with D possibly matching TRBD2 (5 bases). The CDR3 consists of 15 residues. Looked up from germline, CDR1 is SQVTM and CDR2 is ANQGSEA. Trimming left V 4 bases short and J 0 bases short, with 14 bases between. As DNA, the CDR3 is TGCAGCGTTGGCGGTAGCGAGTCTAGCACAGATACGCAGTATTTT. Its protein is CSVGGSESSTDTQYF.

The J gene is TRBJ2-1, the V gene TRBV6-4, with D unresolved. CDR3 length equals 16 residues. V shed 1 base and J shed 0 bases, with 10 bases lying between them. CDR1 and CDR2 (germline): MRHNA, SNTAGT. As DNA, the CDR3 is TGTGCCAGCAGTGACTTCGGAAACAGCTCCTACAATGAGCAGTTCTTC. Translating gives CASSDFGNSSYNEQFF.

This chain links TRBV4-1 with TRBJ2-1; 8 bases map to TRBD2. CDR1 is MGHRA, CDR2 YSYEKL, per germline. The V gene end was trimmed by 1 base and the J gene end by 3 bases; junction bases not matched to a gene: 11. CDR3 size: 18 residues. The CDR3, as DNA: TGCGCCAGCAGCCAAGTGGTGTCGGGGGGGCCTGGCTACAATGAGCAGTTCTTC. Protein: CASSQVVSGGPGYNEQFF.

This clone was detected only once. J is TRBJ2-3 and V is TRBV6-4; D is unclear. The CDR3 has 12 residues. V lost 2 bases to trimming and J lost 3 bases, with 3 bases between them. CDR1 and CDR2 from the germline V gene are MRHNA and SNTAGT. The CDR3 region has the DNA TGTGCCAGCAGTGACCAGACAGATACGCAGTATTTT. Translated: CASSDQTDTQYF.

The chain employs TRBV9 and TRBJ2-3; TRBD2 agrees at 7 bases. The CDR3 spans 17 residues. Per germline, CDR1 SGDLS and CDR2 YYNGEE. V was pared by 3 bases and J by 1 base, with 11 bases of the junction left unmatched. The CDR3 is CASSATPLRGGTDTQYF. CDR3 bases: TGTGCCAGCAGCGCAACCCCCCTCCGGGGGGGCACAGATACGCAGTATTTT.

The chain employs TRBV18 and TRBJ2-7, with D possibly TRBD2 on 6 matching bases. CDR3 length equals 16 residues. In germline, CDR1 is KGHSH, CDR2 LQKENI. V lost 4 bases and J 4 bases, leaving 20 bases between the germline ends. Here the CDR3 DNA reads TGTGCCAGCTCACTATCGGGCCCTGGGACTGGGTACGAGCAGTACTTC. Its protein product is CASSLSGPGTGYEQYF.

This clone is a singleton in its sample. This rearrangement joins TRBV9 to TRBJ2-7; TRBD1 matches 8 bases. The junction had 1 base not matched to a gene; V was cut back by 0 bases and J by 2 bases. Per the germline V gene, CDR1 is SGDLS and CDR2 is YYNGEE. CDR3 length: 14 residues. CDR3 in amino acids: CASSVEGQAYEQYF. As DNA, the CDR3 is TGTGCCAGCAGCGTAGAGGGACAGGCCTACGAGCAGTACTTC. Together with reference TRBV9 and TRBJ2-7, the CDR3 gives the full variable domain: DSGVTQTPKHLITATGQRVTLRCSPRSGDLSVYWYQQSLDQGLQFLIQYYNGEERAKGNILERFSAQQFPDLHSELNLSSLELGDSALYFCASSVEGQAYEQYFGPGTRLTVT.

Only a few counts were recorded for this clone. Germline and junction disagree at one end, which may indicate a read error. This sequence joins TRBV7-9 and TRBJ1-1; no definite D call. This CDR3 region has 14 residues. Per germline, CDR1 SEHNR and CDR2 FQNEAQ (reference sequence). CDR3 in amino acids: CASSQDQEVTEAFF. The CDR3 DNA follows: TGCGCCAGCAGCCAAGATCAGGAGGTTACTGAAGCTTTCTTT.

V usage is TRBV10-3 and J usage is TRBJ1-2, with TRBD1 matching over 7 bases. The V gene end was trimmed by 4 bases and the J gene end by 2 bases; junction bases not matched to a gene: 7. CDR3 length: 15 residues. In germline, CDR1 is ENHRY, CDR2 SYGVKD. The CDR3 is CAISGRQGENYGYTF. The CDR3 nucleotides read TGTGCCATCAGTGGCAGACAGGGAGAGAACTATGGCTACACCTTC.

This clone was picked up one time. The V gene is TRBV7-2, the J gene TRBJ1-2, with TRBD1 matching over 9 bases. V dropped 1 base and J dropped 8; count of bases not matched to a gene: 8. CDR1 and CDR2 from the germline V gene are SGHTA and FQGNSA. The CDR3 consists of 15 residues. This CDR3 reads CASSLDRTGVRGYTF. In DNA, the CDR3 is TGTGCCAGCAGCTTAGACAGGACAGGGGTTCGGGGCTACACCTTC.

V is TRBV30 and J is TRBJ1-2, with D possibly TRBD1 on 6 matching bases. Trimming pared 3 bases from V and 0 bases from J, leaving 11 bases between. CDR3 length: 14 amino acids. CDR1 and CDR2 from the germline V gene are GTSNPN and SVGIG (reference sequence). The DNA for the CDR3 is TGTGCCTGGAGGACAGGTATAGCTAACTATGGCTACACCTTC. It codes for CAWRTGIANYGYTF.

V gene TRBV25-1 combines with J gene TRBJ1-1; 8 nucleotides line up with TRBD1. V lost 6 bases, J lost 4 bases, and 7 bases stayed unmatched. Germline V gene lookup returns CDR1 MGHDK and CDR2 SYGVNS. The CDR3 loop spans 14 amino acids. In nucleotides, the CDR3 is TGTGCCAGCAGCAAACAGGGGGTCCGCACTGAAGCTTTCTTT. Protein product: CASSKQGVRTEAFF.

The chain is built from TRBV7-9 and TRBJ1-1; 11 positions agree with TRBD1. CDR1 and CDR2 (germline): SEHNR, FQNEAQ (reference sequence). This CDR3 is built from 16 residues. J was trimmed by 0 bases and V by 5 bases; bases with no gene match: 5. CDR3: CASSIGDRGMNTEAFF. CDR3 DNA sequence: TGTGCCAGCAGCATTGGGGACAGGGGGATGAACACTGAAGCTTTCTTT.

The V and J genes are TRBV7-2 and TRBJ2-1, with 7 bases fitting TRBD2. Germline lookup yields CDR1 SGHTA and CDR2 FQGNSA. The CDR3 is 16 residues long. J was trimmed by 13 bases and V by 5 bases; bases with no gene match: 20. The CDR3 DNA is TGTGCCAGCAGCCCCCGGGGCGGAGCGGGGCAAGAGACCCAGTTCTTC. Residues: CASSPRGGAGQETQFF.